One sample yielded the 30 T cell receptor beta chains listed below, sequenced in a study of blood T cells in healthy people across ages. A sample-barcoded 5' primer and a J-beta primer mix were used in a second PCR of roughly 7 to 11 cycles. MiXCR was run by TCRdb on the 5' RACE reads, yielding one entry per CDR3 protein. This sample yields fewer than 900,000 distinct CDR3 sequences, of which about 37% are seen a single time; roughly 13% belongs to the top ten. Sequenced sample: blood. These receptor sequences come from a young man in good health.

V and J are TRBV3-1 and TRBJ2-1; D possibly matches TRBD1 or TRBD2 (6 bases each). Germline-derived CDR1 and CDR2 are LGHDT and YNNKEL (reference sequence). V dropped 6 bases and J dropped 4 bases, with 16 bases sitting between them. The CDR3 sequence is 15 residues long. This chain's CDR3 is CASRDTRGGYNEQFF. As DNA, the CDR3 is TGTGCCAGCAGGGACACTAGAGGGGGGTACAATGAGCAGTTCTTC.

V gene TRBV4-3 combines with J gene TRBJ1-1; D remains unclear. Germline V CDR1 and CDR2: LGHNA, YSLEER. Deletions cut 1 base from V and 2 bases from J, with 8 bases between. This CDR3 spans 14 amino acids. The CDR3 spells CASSQGWINTEAFF. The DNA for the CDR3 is TGCGCCAGCAGCCAAGGATGGATAAACACTGAAGCTTTCTTT.

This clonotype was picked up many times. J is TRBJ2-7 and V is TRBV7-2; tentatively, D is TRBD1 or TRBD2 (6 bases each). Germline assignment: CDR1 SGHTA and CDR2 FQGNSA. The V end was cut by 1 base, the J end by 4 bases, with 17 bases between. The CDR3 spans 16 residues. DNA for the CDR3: TGTGCCAGCAGCTTAGGGGGGGCAGGGGAAAGTTACGAGCAGTACTTC. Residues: CASSLGGAGESYEQYF.

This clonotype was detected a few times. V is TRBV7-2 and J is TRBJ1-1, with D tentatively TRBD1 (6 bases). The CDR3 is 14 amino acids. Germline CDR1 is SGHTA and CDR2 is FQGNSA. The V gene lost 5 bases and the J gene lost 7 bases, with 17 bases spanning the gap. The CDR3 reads CASSPQAGAGEAFF. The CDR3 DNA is TGTGCCAGCAGCCCCCAGGCGGGGGCGGGTGAAGCTTTCTTT.

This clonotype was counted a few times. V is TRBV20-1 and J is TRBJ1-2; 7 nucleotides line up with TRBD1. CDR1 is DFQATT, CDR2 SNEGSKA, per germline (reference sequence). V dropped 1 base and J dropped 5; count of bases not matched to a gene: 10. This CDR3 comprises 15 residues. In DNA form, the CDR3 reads TGCAGTGCTAGAGGGTCGGGGCAGGGGGGATATGGCTACACCTTC. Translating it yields CSARGSGQGGYGYTF.

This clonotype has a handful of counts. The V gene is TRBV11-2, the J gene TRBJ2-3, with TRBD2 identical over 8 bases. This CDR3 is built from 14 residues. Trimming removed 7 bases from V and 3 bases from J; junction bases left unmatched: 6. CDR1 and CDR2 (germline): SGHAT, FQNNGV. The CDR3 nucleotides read TGTGCCAGCACCTTCAGCGGGGGTACAGATACGCAGTATTTT. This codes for CASTFSGGTDTQYF.

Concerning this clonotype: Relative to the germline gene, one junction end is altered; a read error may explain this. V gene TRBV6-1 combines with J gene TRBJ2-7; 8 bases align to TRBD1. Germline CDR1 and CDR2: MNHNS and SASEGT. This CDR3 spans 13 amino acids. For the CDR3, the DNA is TGTGCCAGCGCTCGGGACAGGCTTTACGGGCAGTACTTC. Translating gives CASARDRLYGQYF.

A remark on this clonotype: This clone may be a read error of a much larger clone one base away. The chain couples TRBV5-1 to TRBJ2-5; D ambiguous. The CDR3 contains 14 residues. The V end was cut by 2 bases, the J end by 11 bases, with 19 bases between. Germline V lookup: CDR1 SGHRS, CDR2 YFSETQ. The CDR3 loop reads CASSFSPVPNEQYF. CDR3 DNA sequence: TGCGCCAGCAGCTTTTCGCCGGTCCCCAATGAGCAGTACTTC.

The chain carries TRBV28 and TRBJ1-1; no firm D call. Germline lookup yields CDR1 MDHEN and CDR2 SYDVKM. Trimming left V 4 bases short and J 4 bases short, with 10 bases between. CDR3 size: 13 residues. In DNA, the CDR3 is TGTGCCAGCAGTTGCCAGGACCCCACTGAAGCTTTCTTT. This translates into CASSCQDPTEAFF.

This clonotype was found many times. The CDR3 sequence: CASSHSGATYEQYF. In DNA, the CDR3 is TGTGCCAGCAGTCACAGCGGGGCCACCTACGAGCAGTACTTC. The J gene is TRBJ2-7, the V gene TRBV12-3 or TRBV12-4, with TRBD2 matching 7 bases. CDR3 length: 14 residues. V lost 5 bases to trimming and J lost 2 bases; unmatched junction nucleotides: 6.

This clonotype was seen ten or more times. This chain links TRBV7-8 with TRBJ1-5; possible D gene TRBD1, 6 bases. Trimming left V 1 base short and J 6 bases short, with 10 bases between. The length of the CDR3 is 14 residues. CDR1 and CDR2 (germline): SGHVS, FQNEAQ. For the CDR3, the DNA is TGTGCCAGCAGCTTAGGGGGGCCCGGTCAGCCCCAGCATTTT. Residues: CASSLGGPGQPQHF.

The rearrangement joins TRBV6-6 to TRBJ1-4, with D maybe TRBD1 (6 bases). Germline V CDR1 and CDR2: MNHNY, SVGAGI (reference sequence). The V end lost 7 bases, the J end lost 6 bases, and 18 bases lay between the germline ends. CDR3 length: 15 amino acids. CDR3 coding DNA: TGTGCCAGCACGAAACAGGGCTTTGGAGATGAAAAACTGTTTTTT. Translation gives CASTKQGFGDEKLFF.

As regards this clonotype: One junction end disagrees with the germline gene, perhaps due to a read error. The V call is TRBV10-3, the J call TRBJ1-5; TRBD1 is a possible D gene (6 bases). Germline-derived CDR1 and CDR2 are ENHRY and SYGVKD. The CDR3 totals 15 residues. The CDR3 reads CAVSEGGLGNQPQHF. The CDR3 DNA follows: TGTGCCGTCAGTGAAGGGGGGCTTGGCAATCAGCCCCAGCATTTT.

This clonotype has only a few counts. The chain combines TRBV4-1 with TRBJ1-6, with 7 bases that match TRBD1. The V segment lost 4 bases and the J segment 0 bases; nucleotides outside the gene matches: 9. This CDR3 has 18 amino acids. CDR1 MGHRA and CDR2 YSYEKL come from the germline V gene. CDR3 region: CASSLRDSLNSYNSPLHF. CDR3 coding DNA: TGCGCCAGCAGCCTCCGGGACAGCCTTAACTCCTATAATTCACCCCTCCACTTT.

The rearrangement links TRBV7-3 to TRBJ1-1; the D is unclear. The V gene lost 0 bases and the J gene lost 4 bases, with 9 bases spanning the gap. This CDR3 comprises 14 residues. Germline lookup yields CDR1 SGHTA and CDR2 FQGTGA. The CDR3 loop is CASSLTGPSTEAFF. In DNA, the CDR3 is TGTGCCAGCAGCTTAACAGGGCCTTCCACTGAAGCTTTCTTT. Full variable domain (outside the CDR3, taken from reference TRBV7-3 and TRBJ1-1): GAGVSQTPSNKVTEKGKYVELRCDPISGHTALYWYRQSLGQGPEFLIYFQGTGAADDSGLPNDRFFAVRPEGSVSTLKIQRTERGDSAVYLCASSLTGPSTEAFFGQGTRLTVV.

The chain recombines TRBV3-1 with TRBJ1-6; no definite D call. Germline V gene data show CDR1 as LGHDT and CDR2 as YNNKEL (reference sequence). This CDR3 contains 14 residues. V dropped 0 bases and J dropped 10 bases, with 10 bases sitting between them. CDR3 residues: CASSQEVRASPLHF. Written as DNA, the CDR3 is TGTGCCAGCAGCCAAGAGGTTAGGGCCTCACCCCTCCACTTT.

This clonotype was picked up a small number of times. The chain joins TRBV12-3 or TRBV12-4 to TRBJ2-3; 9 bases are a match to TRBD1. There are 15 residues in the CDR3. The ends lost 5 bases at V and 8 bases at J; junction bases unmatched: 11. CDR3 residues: CASSLRTGAGGTQYF. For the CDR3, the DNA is TGTGCCAGCAGTCTCCGGACAGGGGCTGGGGGTACGCAGTATTTT.

CDR3 in amino acids: CATSSGTGFQPQHF. The CDR3 region has the DNA TGTGCCACCAGCAGCGGGACAGGGTTCCAGCCCCAGCATTTT. This chain links TRBV15 with TRBJ1-5; 9 positions agree with TRBD1. Germline loops: CDR1 LNHNV, CDR2 YYDKDF (reference sequence). The CDR3 is 14 amino acids. V lost 3 bases, J lost 7 bases, and 4 bases stayed unmatched.

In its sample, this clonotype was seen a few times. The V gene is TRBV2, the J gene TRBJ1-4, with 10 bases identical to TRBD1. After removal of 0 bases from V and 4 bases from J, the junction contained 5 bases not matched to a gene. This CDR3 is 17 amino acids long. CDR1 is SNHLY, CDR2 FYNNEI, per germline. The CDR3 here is CASSEARGQGLNEKLFF. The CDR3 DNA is TGTGCCAGCAGTGAAGCGCGGGGACAGGGGCTTAATGAAAAACTGTTTTTT.

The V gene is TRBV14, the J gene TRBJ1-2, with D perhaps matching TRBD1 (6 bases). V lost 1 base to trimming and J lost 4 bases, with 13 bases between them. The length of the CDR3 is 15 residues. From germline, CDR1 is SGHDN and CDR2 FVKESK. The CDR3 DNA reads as TGTGCCAGCAGCCAAGTGGGGGGCCTGGGCTATGGCTACACCTTC. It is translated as CASSQVGGLGYGYTF.

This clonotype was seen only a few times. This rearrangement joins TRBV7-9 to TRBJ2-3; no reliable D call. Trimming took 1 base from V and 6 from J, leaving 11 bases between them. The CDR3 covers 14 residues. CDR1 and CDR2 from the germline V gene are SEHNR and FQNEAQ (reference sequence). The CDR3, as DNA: TGTGCCAGCAGCTTAGGGCTAGGCTTGGATACGCAGTATTTT. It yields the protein CASSLGLGLDTQYF.

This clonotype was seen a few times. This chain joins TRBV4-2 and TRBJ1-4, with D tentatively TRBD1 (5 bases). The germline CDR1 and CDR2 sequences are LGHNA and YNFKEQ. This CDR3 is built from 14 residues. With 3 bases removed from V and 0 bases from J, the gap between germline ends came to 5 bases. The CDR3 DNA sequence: TGTGCCAGCAGCCAGGGACCAACTAATGAAAAACTGTTTTTT. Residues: CASSQGPTNEKLFF.

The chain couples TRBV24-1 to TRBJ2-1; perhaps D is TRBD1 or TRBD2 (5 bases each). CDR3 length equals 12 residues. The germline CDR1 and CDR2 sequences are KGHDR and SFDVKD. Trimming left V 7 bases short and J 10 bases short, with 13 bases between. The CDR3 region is CATRGPNWEQFF. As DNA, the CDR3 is TGTGCCACCAGGGGACCCAATTGGGAGCAGTTCTTC.

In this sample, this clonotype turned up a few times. The CDR3 loop reads CASSLGTGVETQYF. In DNA form, the CDR3 reads TGCGCCAGCAGCTTGGGGACAGGGGTAGAGACCCAGTACTTC. The chain uses TRBV5-1 and TRBJ2-5; TRBD1 agrees at 9 bases. The CDR3 runs to 14 residues. V lost 0 bases and J lost 4; bases outside the gene matches: 1. Germline V gives CDR1 SGHRS, CDR2 YFSETQ.

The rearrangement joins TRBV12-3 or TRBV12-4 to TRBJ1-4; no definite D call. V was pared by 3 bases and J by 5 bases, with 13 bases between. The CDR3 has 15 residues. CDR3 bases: TGTGCCAGCAGTTTTGAGGGCAGAAGAAATGAAAAACTGTTTTTT. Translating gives CASSFEGRRNEKLFF.

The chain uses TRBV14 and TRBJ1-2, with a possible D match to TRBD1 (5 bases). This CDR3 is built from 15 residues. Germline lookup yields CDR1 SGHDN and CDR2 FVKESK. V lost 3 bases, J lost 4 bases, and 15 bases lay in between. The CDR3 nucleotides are TGTGCCAGCAGCCAGCTCCCCGGGGCCTCCTATGGCTACACCTTC. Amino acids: CASSQLPGASYGYTF.

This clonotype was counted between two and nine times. The CDR3 loop reads CASSPRPTSSYNEQFF. CDR3 coding DNA: TGTGCCAGCAGCCCCCGCCCCACATCGTCCTACAATGAGCAGTTCTTC. The chain links TRBV7-6 to TRBJ2-1; D unresolved. The CDR3 is 16 residues long. Per germline, CDR1 SGHVS and CDR2 FNYEAQ. V was shortened by 5 bases and J by 1 base, with 15 bases between the two germline ends.

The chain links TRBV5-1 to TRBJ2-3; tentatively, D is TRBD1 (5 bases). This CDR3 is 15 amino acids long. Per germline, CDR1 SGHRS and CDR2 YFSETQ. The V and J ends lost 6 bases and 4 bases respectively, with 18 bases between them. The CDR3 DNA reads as TGCGCCAGCACCAAAGGGGCACTTCAGGCAGATACGCAGTATTTT. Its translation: CASTKGALQADTQYF.

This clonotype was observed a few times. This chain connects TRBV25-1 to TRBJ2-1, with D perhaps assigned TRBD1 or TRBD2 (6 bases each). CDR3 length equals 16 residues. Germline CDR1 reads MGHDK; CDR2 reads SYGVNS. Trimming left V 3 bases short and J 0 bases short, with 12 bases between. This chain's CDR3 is CASSEPGATSYNEQFF. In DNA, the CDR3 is TGTGCCAGCAGTGAGCCGGGGGCCACCTCCTACAATGAGCAGTTCTTC.

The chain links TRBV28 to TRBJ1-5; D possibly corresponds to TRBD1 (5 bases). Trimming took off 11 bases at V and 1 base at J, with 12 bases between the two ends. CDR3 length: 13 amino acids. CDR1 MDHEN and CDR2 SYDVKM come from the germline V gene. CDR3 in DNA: TGTGCCGCGGGGGACCCAAGCAATCAGCCCCAGCATTTT. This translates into CAAGDPSNQPQHF.